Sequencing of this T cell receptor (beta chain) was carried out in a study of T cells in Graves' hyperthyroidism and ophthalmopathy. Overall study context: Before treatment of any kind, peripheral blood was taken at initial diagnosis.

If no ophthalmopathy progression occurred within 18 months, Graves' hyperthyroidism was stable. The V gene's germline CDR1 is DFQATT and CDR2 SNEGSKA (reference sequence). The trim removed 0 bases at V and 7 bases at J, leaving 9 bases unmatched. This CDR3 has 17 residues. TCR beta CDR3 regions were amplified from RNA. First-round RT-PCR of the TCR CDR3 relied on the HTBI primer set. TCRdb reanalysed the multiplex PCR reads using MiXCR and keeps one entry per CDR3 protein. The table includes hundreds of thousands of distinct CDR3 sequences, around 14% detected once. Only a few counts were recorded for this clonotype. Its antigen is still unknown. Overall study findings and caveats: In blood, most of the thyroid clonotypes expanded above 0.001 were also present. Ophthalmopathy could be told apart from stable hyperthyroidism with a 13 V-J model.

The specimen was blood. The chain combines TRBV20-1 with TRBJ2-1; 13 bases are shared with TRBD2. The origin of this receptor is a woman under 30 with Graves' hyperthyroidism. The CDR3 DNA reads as TGCAGTGCTAGAGATCTAACTAGCGGGGGGGCCCGAAATGAGCAGTTCTTC. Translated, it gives CSARDLTSGGARNEQFF.